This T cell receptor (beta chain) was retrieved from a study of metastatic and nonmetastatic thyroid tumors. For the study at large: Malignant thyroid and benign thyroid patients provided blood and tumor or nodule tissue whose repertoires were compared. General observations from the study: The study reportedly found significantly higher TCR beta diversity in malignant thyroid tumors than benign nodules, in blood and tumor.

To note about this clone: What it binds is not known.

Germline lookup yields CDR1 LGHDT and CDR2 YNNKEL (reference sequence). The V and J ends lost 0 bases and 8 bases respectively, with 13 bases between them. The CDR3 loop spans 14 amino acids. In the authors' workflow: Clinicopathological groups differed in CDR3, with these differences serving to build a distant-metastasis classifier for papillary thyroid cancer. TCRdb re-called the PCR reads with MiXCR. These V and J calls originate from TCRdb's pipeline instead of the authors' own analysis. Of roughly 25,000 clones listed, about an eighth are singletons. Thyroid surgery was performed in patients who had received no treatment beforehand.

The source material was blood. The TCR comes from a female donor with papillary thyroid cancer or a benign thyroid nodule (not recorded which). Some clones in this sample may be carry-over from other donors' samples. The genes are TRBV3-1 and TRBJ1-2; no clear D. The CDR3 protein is CASSQDTHLPGYTF. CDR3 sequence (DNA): TGTGCCAGCAGCCAAGATACACACTTGCCAGGCTACACCTTC.